The present entry profiles one T cell receptor (beta chain) with its context. Its antigen is not identified. The sample originates from a study of T cell repertoires in cytomegalovirus infection. Findings of the study overall: Frequencies of public TCR beta families were cumulated, and this identified carriers of CMV plus the relevant HLA. The ex vivo response was dominated by HLA-C-restricted CMV-specific TCR beta clonotypes.

One entry per CDR3 protein results from TCRdb running MiXCR on the reads. The sample has approximately 140,000 distinct CDR3 sequences; about 10% are singletons. The receptor comes from a human donor in good health (CMV status not recorded). Some clones in this sample may be carry-over from other donors' samples. Source material: PBMCs.

The CDR3 bases are TGTGCCAGTAGTGATGCGGGACTTAAGAACACTGAAGCTTTCTTT. Translated: CASSDAGLKNTEAFF. The genes are TRBV19 and TRBJ1-1; the D gene is possibly TRBD1 (5 bases). CDR3 size: 15 residues. Germline V gene sequence: CDR1 LNHDA, CDR2 SQIVND (reference sequence). V shed 5 bases and J shed 1 base, with 14 bases lying between them.